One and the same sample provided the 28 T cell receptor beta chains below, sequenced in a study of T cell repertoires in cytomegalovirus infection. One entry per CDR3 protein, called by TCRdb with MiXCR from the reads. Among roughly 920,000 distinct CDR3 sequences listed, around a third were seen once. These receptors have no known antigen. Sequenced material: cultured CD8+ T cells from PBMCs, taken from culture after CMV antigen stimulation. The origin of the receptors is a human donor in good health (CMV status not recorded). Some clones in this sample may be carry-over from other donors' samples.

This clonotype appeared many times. CDR3 loop: CASSYFRAVGYTF. In DNA, the CDR3 is TGTGCCAGCAGCTATTTCAGGGCGGTTGGCTACACCTTC. This chain connects TRBV5-8 to TRBJ1-2, with D possibly being TRBD1 (5 bases). V gave up 3 bases and J gave up 7 bases, with 13 bases separating them. The CDR3 is 13 amino acids. Germline V gives CDR1 SGHTS, CDR2 YDEGEE.

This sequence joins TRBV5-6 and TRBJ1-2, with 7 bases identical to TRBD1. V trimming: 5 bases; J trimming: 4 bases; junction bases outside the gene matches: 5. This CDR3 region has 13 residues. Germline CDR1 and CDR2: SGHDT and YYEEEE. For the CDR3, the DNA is TGTGCCAGCAGTATACAGGGGACCTATGGCTACACCTTC. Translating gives CASSIQGTYGYTF.

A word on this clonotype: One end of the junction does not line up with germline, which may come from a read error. The CDR3 coding sequence is TGTGCCAGCGGTTTCGGACAGGGGGACTACGAGCAGTACTTC. This translates into CASGFGQGDYEQYF. The chain joins TRBV12-3 or TRBV12-4 to TRBJ2-7; 10 bases align to TRBD1. This CDR3 has 14 residues.

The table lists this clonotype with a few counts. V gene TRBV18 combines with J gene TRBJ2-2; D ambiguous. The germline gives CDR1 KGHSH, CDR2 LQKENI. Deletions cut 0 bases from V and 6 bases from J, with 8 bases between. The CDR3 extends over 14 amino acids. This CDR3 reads CASSPPLGSGELFF. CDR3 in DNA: TGTGCCAGCTCACCACCCCTAGGTTCCGGGGAGCTGTTTTTT.

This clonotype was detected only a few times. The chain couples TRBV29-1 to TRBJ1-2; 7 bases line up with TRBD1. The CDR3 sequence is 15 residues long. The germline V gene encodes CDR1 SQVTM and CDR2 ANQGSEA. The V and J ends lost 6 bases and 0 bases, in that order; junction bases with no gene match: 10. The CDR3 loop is CSVTGTDLANYGYTF. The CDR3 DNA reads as TGCAGCGTGACAGGGACAGACCTAGCTAACTATGGCTACACCTTC.

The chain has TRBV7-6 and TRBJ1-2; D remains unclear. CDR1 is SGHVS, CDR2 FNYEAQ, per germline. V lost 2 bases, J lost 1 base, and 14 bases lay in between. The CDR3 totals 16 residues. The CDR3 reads CASSLSGEVLNYGYTF. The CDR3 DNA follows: TGTGCCAGCAGCTTATCGGGAGAAGTACTTAACTATGGCTACACCTTC.

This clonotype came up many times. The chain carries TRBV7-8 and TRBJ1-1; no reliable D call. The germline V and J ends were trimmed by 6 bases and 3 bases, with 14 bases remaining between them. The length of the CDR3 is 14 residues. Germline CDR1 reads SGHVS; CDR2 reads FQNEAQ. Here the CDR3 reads CASRPPNGYTEAFF. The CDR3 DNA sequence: TGTGCCAGCAGGCCTCCCAACGGGTACACTGAAGCTTTCTTT.

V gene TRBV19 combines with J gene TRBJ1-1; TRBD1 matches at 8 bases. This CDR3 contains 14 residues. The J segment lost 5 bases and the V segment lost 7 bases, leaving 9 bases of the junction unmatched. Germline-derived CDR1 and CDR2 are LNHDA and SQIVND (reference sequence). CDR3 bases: TGTGCCAGTAAATGGACAGGGCCGGGGACTGAAGCTTTCTTT. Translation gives CASKWTGPGTEAFF.

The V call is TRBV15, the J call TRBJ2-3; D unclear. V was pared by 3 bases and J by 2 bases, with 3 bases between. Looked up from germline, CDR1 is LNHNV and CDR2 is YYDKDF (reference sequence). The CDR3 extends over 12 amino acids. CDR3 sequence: CATSRVTDTQYF. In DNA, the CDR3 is TGTGCCACCAGCAGGGTCACAGATACGCAGTATTTT.

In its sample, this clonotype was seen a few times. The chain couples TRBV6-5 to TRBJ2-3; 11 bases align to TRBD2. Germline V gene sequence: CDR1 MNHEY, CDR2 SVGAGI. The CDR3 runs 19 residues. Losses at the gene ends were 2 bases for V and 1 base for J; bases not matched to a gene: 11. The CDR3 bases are TGTGCCAGCAGTTACGCCCCGGCTAGCGGGGGGTTGGGCACAGATACGCAGTATTTT. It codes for CASSYAPASGGLGTDTQYF.

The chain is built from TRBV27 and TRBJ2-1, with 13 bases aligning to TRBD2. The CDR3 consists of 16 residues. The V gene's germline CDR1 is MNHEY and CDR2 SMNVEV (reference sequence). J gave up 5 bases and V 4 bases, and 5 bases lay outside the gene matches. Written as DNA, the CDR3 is TGTGCCAGCAGTTGGATACTAGCGGGGGGGAACAATGAGCAGTTCTTC. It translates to CASSWILAGGNNEQFF.

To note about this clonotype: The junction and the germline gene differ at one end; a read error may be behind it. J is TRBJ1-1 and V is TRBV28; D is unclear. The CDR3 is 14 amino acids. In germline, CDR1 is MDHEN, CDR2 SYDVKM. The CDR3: CASGLYGMNTEAFF. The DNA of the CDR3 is TGTGCCAGCGGTTTATATGGGATGAACACTGAAGCTTTCTTT. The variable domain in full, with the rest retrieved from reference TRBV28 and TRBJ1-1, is DVKVTQSSRYLVKRTGEKVFLECVQDMDHENMFWYRQDPGLGLRLIYFSYDVKMKEKGDIPEGYSVSREKKERFSLILESASTNQTSMYLCASGLYGMNTEAFFGQGTRLTVV.

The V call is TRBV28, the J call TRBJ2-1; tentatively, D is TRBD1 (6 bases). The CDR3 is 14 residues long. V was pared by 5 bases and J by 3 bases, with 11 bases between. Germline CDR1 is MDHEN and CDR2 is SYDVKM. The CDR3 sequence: CASSRQVGYNEQFF. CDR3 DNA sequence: TGTGCCAGCAGTAGACAGGTTGGCTACAATGAGCAGTTCTTC.

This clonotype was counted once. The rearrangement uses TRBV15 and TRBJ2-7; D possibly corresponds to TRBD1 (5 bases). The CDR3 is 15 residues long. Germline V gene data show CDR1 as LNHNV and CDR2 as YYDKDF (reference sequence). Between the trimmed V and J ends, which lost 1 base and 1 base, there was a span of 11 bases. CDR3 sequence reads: CATSRVPRQSYEQYF. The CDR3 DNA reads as TGTGCCACCAGCAGAGTACCGAGACAGTCCTACGAGCAGTACTTC. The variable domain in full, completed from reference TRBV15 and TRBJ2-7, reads DAMVIQNPRYQVTQFGKPVTLSCSQTLNHNVMYWYQQKSSQAPKLLFHYYDKDFNNEADTPDNFQSRRPNTSFCFLDIRSPGLGDTAMYLCATSRVPRQSYEQYFGPGTRLTVT.

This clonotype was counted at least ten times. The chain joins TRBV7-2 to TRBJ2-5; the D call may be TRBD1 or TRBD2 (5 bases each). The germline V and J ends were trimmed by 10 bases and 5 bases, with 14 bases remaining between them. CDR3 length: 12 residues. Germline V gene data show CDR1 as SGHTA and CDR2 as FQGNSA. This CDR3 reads CAIWGGYETQYF. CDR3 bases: TGTGCCATCTGGGGCGGGTACGAGACCCAGTACTTC. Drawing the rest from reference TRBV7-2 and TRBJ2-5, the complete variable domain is GAGVSQSPSNKVTEKGKDVELRCDPISGHTALYWYRQSLGQGLEFLIYFQGNSAPDKSGLPSDRFSAERTGGSVSTLTIQRTQQEDSAVYLCAIWGGYETQYFGPGTRLLVL.

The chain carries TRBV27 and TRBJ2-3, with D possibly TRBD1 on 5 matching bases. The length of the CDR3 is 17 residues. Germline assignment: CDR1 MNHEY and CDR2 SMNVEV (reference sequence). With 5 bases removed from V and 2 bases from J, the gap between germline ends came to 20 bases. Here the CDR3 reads CASSPLGGMGPTDTQYF. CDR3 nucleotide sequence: TGTGCCAGCAGTCCCCTCGGTGGCATGGGGCCCACAGATACGCAGTATTTT.

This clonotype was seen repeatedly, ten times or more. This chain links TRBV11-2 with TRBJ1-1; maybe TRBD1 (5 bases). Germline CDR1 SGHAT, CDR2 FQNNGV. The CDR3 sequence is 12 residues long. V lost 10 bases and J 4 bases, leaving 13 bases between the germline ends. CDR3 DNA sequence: TGTGCCACCACAGGTACTATCACTGAAGCTTTCTTT. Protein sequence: CATTGTITEAFF.

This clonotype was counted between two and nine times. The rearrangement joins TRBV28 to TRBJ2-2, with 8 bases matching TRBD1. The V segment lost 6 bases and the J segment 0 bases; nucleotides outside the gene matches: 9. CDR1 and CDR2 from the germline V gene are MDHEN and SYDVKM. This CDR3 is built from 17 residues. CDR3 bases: TGTGCCAGCAGCTACCGGGACAGGAGTCCGAACACCGGGGAGCTGTTTTTT. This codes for CASSYRDRSPNTGELFF.

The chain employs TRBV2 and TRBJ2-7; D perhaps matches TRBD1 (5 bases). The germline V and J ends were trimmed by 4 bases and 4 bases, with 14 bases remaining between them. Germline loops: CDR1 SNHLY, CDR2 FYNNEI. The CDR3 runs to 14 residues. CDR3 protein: CASSVWGVAYEQYF. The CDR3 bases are TGTGCCAGCAGTGTGTGGGGCGTCGCGTACGAGCAGTACTTC.

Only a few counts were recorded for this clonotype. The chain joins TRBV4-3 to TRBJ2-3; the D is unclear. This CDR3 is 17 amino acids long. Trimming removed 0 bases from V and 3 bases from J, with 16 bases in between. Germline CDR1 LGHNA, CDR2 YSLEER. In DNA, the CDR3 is TGCGCCAGCAGCCAAGATTCCCTGAGCCTTGAGACAGATACGCAGTATTTT. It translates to CASSQDSLSLETDTQYF.

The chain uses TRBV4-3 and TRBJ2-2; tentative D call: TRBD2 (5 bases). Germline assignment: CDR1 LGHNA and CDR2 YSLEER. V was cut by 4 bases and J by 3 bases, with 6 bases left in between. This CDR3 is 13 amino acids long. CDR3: CASSPDYTGELFF. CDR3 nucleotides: TGCGCCAGCAGCCCGGACTACACCGGGGAGCTGTTTTTT.

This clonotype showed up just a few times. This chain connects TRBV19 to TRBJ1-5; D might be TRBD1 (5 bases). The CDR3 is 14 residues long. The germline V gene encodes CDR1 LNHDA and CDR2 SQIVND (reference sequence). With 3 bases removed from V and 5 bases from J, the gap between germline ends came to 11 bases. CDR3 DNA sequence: TGTGCCAGTAGTATCCTGGCAGGGCATCAGCCCCAGCATTTT. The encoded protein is CASSILAGHQPQHF. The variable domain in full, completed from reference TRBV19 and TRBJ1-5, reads DGGITQSPKYLFRKEGQNVTLSCEQNLNHDAMYWYRQDPGQGLRLIYYSQIVNDFQKGDIAEGYSVSREKKESFPLTVTSAQKNPTAFYLCASSILAGHQPQHFGDGTRLSIL.

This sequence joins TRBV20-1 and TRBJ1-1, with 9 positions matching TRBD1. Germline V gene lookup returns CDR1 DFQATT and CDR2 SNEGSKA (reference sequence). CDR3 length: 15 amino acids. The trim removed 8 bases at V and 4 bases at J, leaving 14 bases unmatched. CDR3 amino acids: CSQSPWTGVGTEAFF. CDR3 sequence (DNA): TGCAGTCAGTCACCCTGGACAGGGGTGGGCACTGAAGCTTTCTTT.

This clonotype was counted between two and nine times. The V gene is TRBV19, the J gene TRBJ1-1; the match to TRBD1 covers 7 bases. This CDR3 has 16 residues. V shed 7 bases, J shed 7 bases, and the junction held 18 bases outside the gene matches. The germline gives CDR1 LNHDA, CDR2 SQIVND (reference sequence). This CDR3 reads CASNNLDRPKTGEAFF. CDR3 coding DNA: TGTGCCAGTAACAACTTGGACAGGCCGAAAACCGGTGAAGCTTTCTTT.

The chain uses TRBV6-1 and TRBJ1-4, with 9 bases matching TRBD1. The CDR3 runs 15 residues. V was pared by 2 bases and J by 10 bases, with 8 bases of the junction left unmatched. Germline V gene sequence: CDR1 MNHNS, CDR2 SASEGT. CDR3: CASSESPGQGGKLFF. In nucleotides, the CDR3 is TGTGCCAGCAGTGAATCCCCGGGACAGGGAGGAAAACTGTTTTTT.

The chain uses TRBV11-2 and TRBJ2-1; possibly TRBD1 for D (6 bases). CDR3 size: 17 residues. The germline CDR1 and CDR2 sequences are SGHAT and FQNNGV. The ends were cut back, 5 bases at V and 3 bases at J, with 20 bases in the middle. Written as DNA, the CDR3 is TGTGCCAGCAGCGAGTGGAGAGTCGGACAGAACTACAATGAGCAGTTCTTC. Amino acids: CASSEWRVGQNYNEQFF.

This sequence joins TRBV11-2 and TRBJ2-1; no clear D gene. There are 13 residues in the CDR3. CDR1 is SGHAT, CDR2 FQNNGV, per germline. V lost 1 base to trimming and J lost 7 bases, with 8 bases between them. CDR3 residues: CASSLGQLNEQFF. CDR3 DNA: TGTGCCAGCAGCTTAGGTCAGTTAAATGAGCAGTTCTTC.

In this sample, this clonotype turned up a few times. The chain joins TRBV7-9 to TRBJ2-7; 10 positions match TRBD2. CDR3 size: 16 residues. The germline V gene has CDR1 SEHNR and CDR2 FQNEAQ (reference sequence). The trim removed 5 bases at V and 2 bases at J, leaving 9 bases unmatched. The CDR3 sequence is CASSETGLAMTYEQYV. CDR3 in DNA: TGTGCCAGCAGCGAGACGGGACTAGCGATGACCTACGAGCAGTACGTC.